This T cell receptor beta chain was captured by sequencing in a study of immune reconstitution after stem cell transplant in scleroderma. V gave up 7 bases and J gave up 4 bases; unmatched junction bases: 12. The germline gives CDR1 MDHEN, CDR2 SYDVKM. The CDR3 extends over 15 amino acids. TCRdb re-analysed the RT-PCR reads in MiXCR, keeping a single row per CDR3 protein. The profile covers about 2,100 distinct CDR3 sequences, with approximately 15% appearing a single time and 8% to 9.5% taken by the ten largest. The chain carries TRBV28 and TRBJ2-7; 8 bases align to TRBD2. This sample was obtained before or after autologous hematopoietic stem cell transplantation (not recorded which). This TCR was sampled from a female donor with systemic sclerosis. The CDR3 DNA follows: TGTGCCAGCAACCCGGGCGGGAGGAAGGCTTACGAGCAGTACTTC. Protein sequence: CASNPGGRKAYEQYF. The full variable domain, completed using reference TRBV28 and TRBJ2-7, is DVKVTQSSRYLVKRTGEKVFLECVQDMDHENMFWYRQDPGLGLRLIYFSYDVKMKEKGDIPEGYSVSREKKERFSLILESASTNQTSMYLCASNPGGRKAYEQYFGPGTRLTVT.